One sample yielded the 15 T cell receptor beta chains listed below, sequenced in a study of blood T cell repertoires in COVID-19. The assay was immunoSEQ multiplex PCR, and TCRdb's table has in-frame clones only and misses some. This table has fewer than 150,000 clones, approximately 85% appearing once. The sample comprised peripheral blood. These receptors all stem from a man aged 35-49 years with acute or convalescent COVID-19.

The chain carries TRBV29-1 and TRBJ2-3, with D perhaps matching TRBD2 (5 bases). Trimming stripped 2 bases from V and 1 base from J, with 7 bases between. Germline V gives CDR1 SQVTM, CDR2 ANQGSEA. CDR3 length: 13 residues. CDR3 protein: CSVEPGGTDTQYF. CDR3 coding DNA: TGCAGCGTTGAACCCGGGGGCACAGATACGCAGTATTTT.

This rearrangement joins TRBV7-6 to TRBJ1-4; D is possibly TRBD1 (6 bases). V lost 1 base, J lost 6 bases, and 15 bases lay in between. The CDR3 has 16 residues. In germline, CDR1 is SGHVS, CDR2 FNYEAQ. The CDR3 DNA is TGTGCCAGCAGCTTAGGCCCGCCCAGGGGTGATGAAAAACTGTTTTTT. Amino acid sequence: CASSLGPPRGDEKLFF.

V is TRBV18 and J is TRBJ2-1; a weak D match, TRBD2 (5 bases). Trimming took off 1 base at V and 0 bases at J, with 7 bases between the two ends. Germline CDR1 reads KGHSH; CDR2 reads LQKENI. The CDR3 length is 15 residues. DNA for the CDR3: TGTGCCAGCTCACCACTCGGGGTCTCCTACAATGAGCAGTTCTTC. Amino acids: CASSPLGVSYNEQFF.

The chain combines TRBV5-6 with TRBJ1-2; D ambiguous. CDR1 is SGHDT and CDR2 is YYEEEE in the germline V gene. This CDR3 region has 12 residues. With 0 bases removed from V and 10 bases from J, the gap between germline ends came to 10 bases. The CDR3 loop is CASSLVHYTYTF. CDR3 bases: TGTGCCAGCAGCTTGGTGCACTACACCTACACCTTC. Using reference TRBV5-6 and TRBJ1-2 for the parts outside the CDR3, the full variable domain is DAGVTQSPTHLIKTRGQQVTLRCSPKSGHDTVSWYQQALGQGPQFIFQYYEEEERQRGNFPDRFSGHQFPNYSSELNVNALLLGDSALYLCASSLVHYTYTFGSGTRLTVV.

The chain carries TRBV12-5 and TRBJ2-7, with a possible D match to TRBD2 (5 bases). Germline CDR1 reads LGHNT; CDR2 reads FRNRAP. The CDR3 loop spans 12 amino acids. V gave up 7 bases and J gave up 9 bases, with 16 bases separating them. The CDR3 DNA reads TGTGCTAGTGCCTTGGGGAGCTCCGGGCAGTACTTC. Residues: CASALGSSGQYF.

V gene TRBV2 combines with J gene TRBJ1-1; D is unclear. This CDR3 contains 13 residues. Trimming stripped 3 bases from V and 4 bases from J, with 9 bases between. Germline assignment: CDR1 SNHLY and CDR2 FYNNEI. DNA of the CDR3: TGTGCCAGCAGTGAGGGGAGGGCCACTGAAGCTTTCTTT. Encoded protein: CASSEGRATEAFF.

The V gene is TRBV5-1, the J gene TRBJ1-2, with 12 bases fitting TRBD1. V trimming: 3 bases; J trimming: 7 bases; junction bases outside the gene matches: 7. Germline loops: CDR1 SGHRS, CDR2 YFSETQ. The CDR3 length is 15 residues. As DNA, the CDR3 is TGCGCCAGCAGCTACGGGACAGGGGGCGCAGGTGGCTACACCTTC. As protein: CASSYGTGGAGGYTF.

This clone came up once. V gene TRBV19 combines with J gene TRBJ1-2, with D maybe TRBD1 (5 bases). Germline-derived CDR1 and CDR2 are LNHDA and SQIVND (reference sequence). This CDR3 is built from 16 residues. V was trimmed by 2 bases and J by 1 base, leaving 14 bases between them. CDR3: CASSIKLQVFNYGYTF. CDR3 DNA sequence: TGTGCCAGTAGTATAAAACTACAGGTATTTAACTATGGCTACACCTTC.

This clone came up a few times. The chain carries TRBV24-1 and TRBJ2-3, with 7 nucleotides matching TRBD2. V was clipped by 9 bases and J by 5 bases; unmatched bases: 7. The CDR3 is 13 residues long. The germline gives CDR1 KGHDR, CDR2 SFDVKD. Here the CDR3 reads CATEGGAGDTQYF. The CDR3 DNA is TGTGCCACCGAGGGAGGGGCAGGAGATACGCAGTATTTT.

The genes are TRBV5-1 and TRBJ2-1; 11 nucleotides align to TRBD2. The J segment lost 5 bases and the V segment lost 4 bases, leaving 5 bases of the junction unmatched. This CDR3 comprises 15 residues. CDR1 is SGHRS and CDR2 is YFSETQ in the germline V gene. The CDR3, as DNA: TGCGCCAGCAGCACTGGACTAGCGGGCAACAATGAGCAGTTCTTC. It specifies CASSTGLAGNNEQFF.

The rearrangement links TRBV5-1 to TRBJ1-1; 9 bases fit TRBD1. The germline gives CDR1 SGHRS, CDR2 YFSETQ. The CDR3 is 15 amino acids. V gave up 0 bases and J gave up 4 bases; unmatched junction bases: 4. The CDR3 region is CASSLGDRDGTEAFF. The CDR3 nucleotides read TGCGCCAGCAGCTTGGGGGACAGGGACGGCACTGAAGCTTTCTTT.

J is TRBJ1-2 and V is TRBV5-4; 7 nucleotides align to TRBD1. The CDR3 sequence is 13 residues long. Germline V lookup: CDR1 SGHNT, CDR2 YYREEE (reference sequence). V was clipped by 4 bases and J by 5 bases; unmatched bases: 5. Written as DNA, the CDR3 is TGTGCCAGCAGCCTGGGACAGAAATATGGCTACACCTTC. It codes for CASSLGQKYGYTF.

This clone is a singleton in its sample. CDR3: CASSQEHREETQYF. CDR3 bases: TGCGCCAGCAGCCAAGAGCACAGGGAAGAGACCCAGTACTTC. The V gene is TRBV4-1, the J gene TRBJ2-5; possible D gene TRBD1, 6 bases. CDR1 and CDR2 from the germline V gene are MGHRA and YSYEKL. The CDR3 spans 14 residues. V was trimmed by 0 bases and J by 3 bases, leaving 8 bases between them.

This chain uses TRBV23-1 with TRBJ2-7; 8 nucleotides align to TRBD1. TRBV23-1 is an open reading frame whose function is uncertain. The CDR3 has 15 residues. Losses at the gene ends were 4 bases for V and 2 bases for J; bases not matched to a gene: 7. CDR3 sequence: CASSLYRQGPYEQYF. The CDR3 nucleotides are TGCGCCAGCAGTCTATACAGACAGGGGCCCTACGAGCAGTACTTC.

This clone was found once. The CDR3 bases are TGCGCCAGCAGCTTGGACAGGGACCAGCCCCAGCATTTT. Translating gives CASSLDRDQPQHF. The chain has TRBV5-1 and TRBJ1-5, with a tentative D call TRBD1 (6 bases). Per germline, CDR1 SGHRS and CDR2 YFSETQ. V gave up 0 bases and J gave up 7 bases, with 8 bases separating them. CDR3 length equals 13 residues.